One and the same sample provided the 20 T cell receptor beta chains below, sequenced in a study of OX40 agonist ivuxolimab in advanced cancers. Sequenced by immunoSEQ multiplex PCR; TCRdb stores in-frame clones only, minus some. The data show about 57,000 clones, around 80% seen once. The sequenced sample was CD4+ or CD8+ T cells sorted from blood, obtained in a trial of the OX40 agonist ivuxolimab. Every receptor here comes from an adult with an advanced solid tumor such as melanoma, head and neck, liver or kidney cancer.

This clone appeared once. This chain connects TRBV6-6 to TRBJ1-4; D not certain. Trimming removed 0 bases at V and 2 bases at J, with 1 base between. The CDR3 extends over 13 amino acids. In germline, CDR1 is MNHNY, CDR2 SVGAGI (reference sequence). The DNA of the CDR3 is TGTGCCAGCAGTTACTCTACTAATGAAAAACTGTTTTTT. Protein: CASSYSTNEKLFF.

This clone was seen a single time. This chain joins TRBV27 and TRBJ1-5; 10 bases agree with TRBD1. After removal of 5 bases from V and 6 bases from J, the junction contained 4 bases not matched to a gene. Germline V CDR1 and CDR2: MNHEY, SMNVEV (reference sequence). The CDR3 runs to 14 residues. The CDR3 sequence is CASSRDRGVQPQHF. The CDR3 DNA reads as TGTGCCAGCAGTCGGGACAGGGGAGTTCAGCCCCAGCATTTT.

The gene calls are TRBV18 and TRBJ2-2; 9 bases map to TRBD1. Germline V lookup: CDR1 KGHSH, CDR2 LQKENI. The CDR3 length is 15 residues. V gave up 8 bases and J gave up 4 bases; unmatched junction bases: 8. Written as DNA, the CDR3 is TGTGCCAGCCTCCGGGACAGGGCGATCACCGGGGAGCTGTTTTTT. It encodes CASLRDRAITGELFF.

This clone has only a few counts. This rearrangement joins TRBV28 to TRBJ1-5, with 7 bases identical to TRBD1. Unmatched junction bases numbered 4, after V lost 8 bases and J lost 3 bases. Germline-derived CDR1 and CDR2 are MDHEN and SYDVKM. The CDR3 runs to 13 residues. CDR3 bases: TGTGCCAGCCGACAGGGCGTCAATCAGCCCCAGCATTTT. Amino acid sequence: CASRQGVNQPQHF. The full variable domain, rest sourced from reference TRBV28 and TRBJ1-5, is DVKVTQSSRYLVKRTGEKVFLECVQDMDHENMFWYRQDPGLGLRLIYFSYDVKMKEKGDIPEGYSVSREKKERFSLILESASTNQTSMYLCASRQGVNQPQHFGDGTRLSIL.

The V and J genes are TRBV6-5 and TRBJ1-1; weak D call: TRBD1 (6 bases). The germline CDR1 and CDR2 sequences are MNHEY and SVGAGI. Trimming removed 6 bases at V and 0 bases at J, with 14 bases between. CDR3 length: 15 residues. The CDR3 sequence: CASRREGQMNTEAFF. The CDR3 bases are TGTGCCAGCAGAAGAGAAGGACAGATGAACACTGAAGCTTTCTTT.

This chain connects TRBV2 to TRBJ2-6, with 7 bases fitting TRBD1. The junction had 9 bases not matched to a gene; V was cut back by 4 bases and J by 0 bases. This CDR3 comprises 18 residues. Per the germline V gene, CDR1 is SNHLY and CDR2 is FYNNEI. The CDR3: CASSARQGSLSGANVLTF. CDR3 in DNA: TGTGCCAGCAGTGCACGACAGGGTTCCCTCTCTGGGGCCAACGTCCTGACTTTC.

The chain uses TRBV29-1 and TRBJ1-2; a weak D match, TRBD1 (5 bases). Trimming cost V 3 bases and J 0 bases, with 8 bases left between them. Germline V gene lookup returns CDR1 SQVTM and CDR2 ANQGSEA. The CDR3 runs 13 residues. CDR3 protein: CSVERDSNYGYTF. CDR3 DNA sequence: TGCAGCGTTGAGAGGGACTCTAACTATGGCTACACCTTC. Using reference TRBV29-1 and TRBJ1-2 for the parts outside the CDR3, the full variable domain is SAVISQKPSRDICQRGTSLTIQCQVDSQVTMMFWYRQQPGQSLTLIATANQGSEATYESGFVIDKFPISRPNLTFSTLTVSNMSPEDSSIYLCSVERDSNYGYTFGSGTRLTVV.

The chain combines TRBV27 with TRBJ2-5; 8 positions match TRBD1. Germline assignment: CDR1 MNHEY and CDR2 SMNVEV (reference sequence). The trim removed 5 bases at V and 7 bases at J, leaving 12 bases unmatched. This CDR3 has 15 residues. CDR3 residues: CASSPSAGGTGTQYF. CDR3 bases: TGTGCCAGCAGTCCATCTGCAGGGGGCACGGGGACCCAGTACTTC.

Concerning this clone: In the same sample, other DNA sequences code for this CDR3. The rearrangement joins TRBV5-1 to TRBJ1-1; D perhaps matches TRBD1 (6 bases). The length of the CDR3 is 15 residues. Trimming shortened V by 0 bases and J by 1 base, and 10 bases separated the two germline ends. CDR1 is SGHRS, CDR2 YFSETQ, per germline. The CDR3 protein is CASSLVGGPNTEAFF. Here the CDR3 DNA reads TGCGCCAGCAGCTTGGTGGGGGGCCCGAACACTGAAGCTTTCTTT.

The V call is TRBV6-5, the J call TRBJ1-2; D perhaps matches TRBD1 (6 bases). The length of the CDR3 is 12 residues. V was trimmed by 5 bases and J by 4 bases, leaving 8 bases between them. Per the germline V gene, CDR1 is MNHEY and CDR2 is SVGAGI. CDR3 sequence: CASSARGYGYTF. CDR3 nucleotides: TGTGCCAGCAGTGCCAGGGGCTATGGCTACACCTTC.

The chain couples TRBV19 to TRBJ2-7; 7 bases match TRBD2. Unmatched junction bases numbered 11, after V lost 10 bases and J lost 2 bases. Germline-derived CDR1 and CDR2 are LNHDA and SQIVND (reference sequence). The CDR3 covers 14 residues. CDR3 loop: CATNNGGRTYEQYF. The CDR3 DNA reads as TGTGCCACCAACAACGGCGGGAGAACCTACGAGCAGTACTTC.

V usage is TRBV6-1 and J usage is TRBJ2-7, with a weak D call TRBD2 (7 bases). The CDR3 loop spans 14 amino acids. Per the germline V gene, CDR1 is MNHNS and CDR2 is SASEGT. The V end lost 6 bases, the J end lost 1 base, and 13 bases lay between the germline ends. The CDR3 DNA reads as TGTGCCAGCAGGAGGGAGGGGGGTTCCTACGAGCAGTACTTC. Its translation: CASRREGGSYEQYF.

This chain joins TRBV28 and TRBJ1-2; no firm D call. CDR3 length: 15 amino acids. Trimming took 6 bases from V and 1 from J, leaving 15 bases between them. CDR1 and CDR2 from the germline V gene are MDHEN and SYDVKM. Here the CDR3 reads CASRAHFGVNYGYTF. The CDR3 bases are TGTGCCAGCAGGGCACATTTCGGTGTTAACTATGGCTACACCTTC.

The rearrangement links TRBV27 to TRBJ1-1, with 7 positions matching TRBD1. The CDR3 runs 16 residues. The germline CDR1 and CDR2 sequences are MNHEY and SMNVEV (reference sequence). Trimming cost V 3 bases and J 5 bases; bases outside gene matches: 12. The CDR3 loop reads CASSLRPDRERTEAFF. The CDR3 DNA is TGTGCCAGCAGTTTGCGCCCAGACAGGGAACGGACTGAAGCTTTCTTT.

This chain links TRBV9 with TRBJ2-3; TRBD1 matches at 8 bases. This CDR3 is 19 amino acids long. The V gene's germline CDR1 is SGDLS and CDR2 YYNGEE. After removal of 6 bases from V and 5 bases from J, the junction contained 23 bases not matched to a gene. CDR3 in amino acids: CASTRDPTGGSVSVDTQYF. Here the CDR3 DNA reads TGTGCCAGCACTCGAGACCCTACAGGGGGATCGGTATCCGTAGATACGCAGTATTTT.

This rearrangement joins TRBV5-1 to TRBJ2-2; maybe TRBD1 (6 bases). V lost 4 bases to trimming and J lost 4 bases, with 26 bases between them. This CDR3 region has 19 residues. Per germline, CDR1 SGHRS and CDR2 YFSETQ. CDR3 coding DNA: TGCGCCAGCAGCATGGAAGTGGGGGCGCTAGCCGGGTTCACCGGGGAGCTGTTTTTT. Its translation: CASSMEVGALAGFTGELFF.

The genes are TRBV28 and TRBJ2-1; 9 bases are shared with TRBD2. CDR3 length: 16 amino acids. J was trimmed by 5 bases and V by 4 bases; bases with no gene match: 9. The germline CDR1 and CDR2 sequences are MDHEN and SYDVKM. CDR3 nucleotide sequence: TGTGCCAGCAGTTCCCCTCGACTAGCGGCCCACAATGAGCAGTTCTTC. As protein: CASSSPRLAAHNEQFF.

The chain employs TRBV2 and TRBJ2-7, with 16 bases aligning to TRBD2. With V trimmed by 5 bases and J by 2 bases, 6 bases remained unmatched. The CDR3 extends over 17 amino acids. CDR1 and CDR2 from the germline V gene are SNHLY and FYNNEI. In DNA form, the CDR3 reads TGTGCCAGCAGTCCGGGACTAGCGGGAGGGATCCCCTACGAGCAGTACTTC. Translation gives CASSPGLAGGIPYEQYF.

The rearrangement uses TRBV9 and TRBJ1-4; D unclear. This CDR3 region has 13 residues. CDR1 SGDLS and CDR2 YYNGEE come from the germline V gene. V was shortened by 4 bases and J by 5 bases, with 9 bases between the two germline ends. The CDR3 spells CASSFRPNEKLFF. The CDR3 DNA reads TGTGCCAGCAGCTTCCGGCCGAATGAAAAACTGTTTTTT.

The chain has TRBV5-1 and TRBJ2-3; D might be TRBD2 (6 bases). CDR3 length equals 15 residues. Between the trimmed V and J ends, which lost 3 bases and 0 bases, there was a span of 11 bases. Looked up from germline, CDR1 is SGHRS and CDR2 is YFSETQ. CDR3 protein: CASSSLGSSTDTQYF. Here the CDR3 DNA reads TGCGCCAGCAGCTCCCTCGGGAGTAGCACAGATACGCAGTATTTT.